What follows are 11 T cell receptor beta chains derived from one specimen sequenced in a study of blood T cell repertoires in COVID-19 (dated by TCRdb to about 2020). Libraries came from the immunoSEQ multiplex PCR assay. As stored in TCRdb, this immuneACCESS dataset retains in-frame rearrangements with V and J assigned. A fraction of the clones does not appear; measured against another copy, unresolved V genes explain less than half of the discrepancy, and the remainder lacks a known reason. Within this sample are some 260,000 clones, with around 90% of them counted one time only. The ten largest make up approximately 0.8% of the sample. Sequenced input: peripheral blood. The receptor source for this set is a woman aged 25 to 39 with acute or convalescent COVID-19.

This sequence joins TRBV5-1 and TRBJ2-5; D may be TRBD2 (6 bases). The CDR3 is 17 residues long. Germline lookup yields CDR1 SGHRS and CDR2 YFSETQ. Trimming took 0 bases from V and 5 from J, leaving 20 bases between them. The CDR3 loop is CASSLVPGGKRGETQYF. The CDR3 DNA reads as TGCGCCAGCAGCTTGGTGCCAGGCGGAAAACGGGGGGAGACCCAGTACTTC.

The V call is TRBV7-8, the J call TRBJ1-5; 9 positions agree with TRBD1. Germline V gene data show CDR1 as SGHVS and CDR2 as FQNEAQ. J gave up 4 bases and V 1 base, and 2 bases lay outside the gene matches. The CDR3 runs 15 residues. The CDR3, as DNA: TGTGCCAGCAGCTTAGAGGGACAGGGTAATCAGCCCCAGCATTTT. It encodes CASSLEGQGNQPQHF.

The chain employs TRBV10-3 and TRBJ2-7, with D possibly TRBD2 on 5 matching bases. This CDR3 region has 13 residues. From germline, CDR1 is ENHRY and CDR2 SYGVKD. The V end lost 3 bases, the J end lost 2 bases, and 8 bases lay between the germline ends. The DNA for the CDR3 is TGTGCCATCAGTGACGGACTTACCTACGAGCAGTACTTC. Its protein is CAISDGLTYEQYF.

The chain combines TRBV7-9 with TRBJ1-1, with 8 nucleotides matching TRBD1. This CDR3 is built from 17 residues. In germline, CDR1 is SEHNR, CDR2 FQNEAQ (reference sequence). With V trimmed by 3 bases and J by 1 base, 10 bases remained unmatched. This CDR3 is CASSFGPPGQGNTEAFF. CDR3 coding DNA: TGTGCCAGCAGCTTTGGGCCACCAGGACAGGGGAACACTGAAGCTTTCTTT.

This clone has only one observation. The chain has TRBV11-2 and TRBJ1-3; D may be TRBD1 (6 bases). This CDR3 comprises 13 residues. The V end lost 8 bases, the J end lost 1 base, and 9 bases lay between the germline ends. Per the germline V gene, CDR1 is SGHAT and CDR2 is FQNNGV. The CDR3 DNA follows: TGTGCCAGCCAGCAGGGGTCTGGAAACACCATATATTTT. This translates into CASQQGSGNTIYF.

The rearrangement links TRBV5-1 to TRBJ2-1; TRBD2 matches at 7 bases. The germline V gene encodes CDR1 SGHRS and CDR2 YFSETQ. This CDR3 is built from 18 residues. J lost 2 bases, V lost 4 bases, and 15 bases had no gene match. CDR3 in DNA: TGCGCCAGCAGCGGGGTGGGTACTAGCGAAGCCGCCTACAATGAGCAGTTCTTC. This gives the protein CASSGVGTSEAAYNEQFF. Based on the CDR3 plus reference TRBV5-1 and TRBJ2-1, the full variable domain is KAGVTQTPRYLIKTRGQQVTLSCSPISGHRSVSWYQQTPGQGLQFLFEYFSETQRNKGNFPGRFSGRQFSNSRSEMNVSTLELGDSALYLCASSGVGTSEAAYNEQFFGPGTRLTVL.

This clone was found once. The chain has TRBV3-1 (or the pseudogene TRBV3-2) and TRBJ1-5; 7 nucleotides line up with TRBD1. The CDR3 runs 16 residues. CDR1 and CDR2 from the germline V gene are LGHDT and YNNKEL (reference sequence). Trimming cost V 5 bases and J 4 bases; bases outside gene matches: 11. CDR3 in amino acids: CASSGSTGARNQPQHF. The CDR3 DNA is TGTGCCAGCAGCGGAAGTACAGGGGCGCGAAATCAGCCCCAGCATTTT.

CDR3 loop: CASSRAVHWHHQPQHF. The CDR3 DNA sequence: TGTGCCAGCAGCAGGGCAGTACATTGGCATCATCAGCCCCAGCATTTT. The V and J genes are TRBV21-1 and TRBJ1-5; the table's D call, TRBD1, was not checked against the DNA. TRBV21-1 has pseudogene status. The CDR3 contains 16 residues.

CDR3 region: CAWTGVTEAFF. CDR3 sequence (DNA): TGTGCCTGGACAGGGGTTACTGAAGCTTTCTTT. The V gene is TRBV30, the J gene TRBJ1-1; D perhaps matches TRBD1 (6 bases). Germline loops: CDR1 GTSNPN, CDR2 SVGIG (reference sequence). The CDR3 loop spans 11 amino acids. V lost 4 bases, J lost 5 bases, and 8 bases lay in between.

The chain is built from TRBV29-1 and TRBJ1-5; D may be TRBD1 (5 bases). Germline CDR1 SQVTM, CDR2 ANQGSEA. V lost 6 bases and J 4 bases, leaving 13 bases between the germline ends. The CDR3 has 13 amino acids. CDR3 protein: CSVTDSPNQPQHF. The DNA of the CDR3 is TGCAGCGTAACTGACAGTCCAAATCAGCCCCAGCATTTT.

The rearrangement joins TRBV11-2 to TRBJ1-2; a possible D gene is TRBD1 (5 bases). The CDR3 covers 13 residues. Per the germline V gene, CDR1 is SGHAT and CDR2 is FQNNGV. V lost 5 bases, J lost 4 bases, and 11 bases lay in between. CDR3 sequence reads: CASSPQVRYGYTF. CDR3 bases: TGTGCCAGCAGCCCACAGGTTCGCTATGGCTACACCTTC. The full variable domain, with the rest looked up from reference TRBV11-2 and TRBJ1-2, is EAGVAQSPRYKIIEKRQSVAFWCNPISGHATLYWYQQILGQGPKLLIQFQNNGVVDDSQLPKDRFSAERLKGVDSTLKIQPAKLEDSAVYLCASSPQVRYGYTFGSGTRLTVV.